What follows are 7 T cell receptor beta chains derived from one specimen sequenced in a study of T cell responses to AZD1222 COVID-19 vaccine. Only in-frame clones appear in the TCRdb table, and some are missing; sequencing was by immunoSEQ multiplex PCR. This table holds about 120,000 clones, approximately 85% found once. The sample consisted of peripheral blood, taken on day 0 of AZD1222 vaccination. The source of these receptors is an adult in good health.

This chain connects TRBV11-3 to TRBJ2-2; the D is unclear. Trimming cost V 8 bases and J 6 bases, with 10 bases left between them. CDR1 SGHNT and CDR2 YENEEA come from the germline V gene. This CDR3 contains 12 residues. The CDR3 spells CASARWAGELFF. CDR3 sequence (DNA): TGTGCCAGCGCCCGATGGGCCGGGGAGCTGTTTTTT.

The chain employs TRBV14 and TRBJ2-3; no clear D. This CDR3 comprises 16 residues. CDR1 and CDR2 from the germline V gene are SGHDN and FVKESK. Trimming cost V 0 bases and J 0 bases, with 10 bases left between them. The CDR3 loop reads CASSQDSQASTDTQYF. CDR3 sequence (DNA): TGTGCCAGCAGCCAAGATAGCCAGGCTAGCACAGATACGCAGTATTTT.

This chain links TRBV23-1 with TRBJ1-5; weak D call: TRBD1 (6 bases). TRBV23-1 is flagged as an ORF with uncertain function. CDR3 length: 15 amino acids. V lost 1 base and J lost 3, with 10 bases in between. The CDR3 sequence is CASSQYRVVNQPQHF. The CDR3, as DNA: TGCGCCAGCAGTCAATACAGGGTAGTCAATCAGCCCCAGCATTTT.

The chain recombines TRBV5-4 with TRBJ2-3; D gene ambiguous. Germline V CDR1 and CDR2: SGHNT, YYREEE (reference sequence). The CDR3 length is 12 residues. Trimming took 4 bases from V and 3 from J, leaving 6 bases between them. CDR3 DNA sequence: TGTGCCAGCAGCCCTCAGACAGATACGCAGTATTTT. This sequence encodes CASSPQTDTQYF.

This sequence joins TRBV4-2 and TRBJ2-5; a possible D gene is TRBD2 (5 bases). V gave up 6 bases and J gave up 3 bases, with 14 bases separating them. The length of the CDR3 is 14 residues. Germline V gene data show CDR1 as LGHNA and CDR2 as YNFKEQ. CDR3 residues: CASRVGGGEETQYF. CDR3 sequence (DNA): TGTGCCAGCAGAGTCGGAGGAGGTGAAGAGACCCAGTACTTC.

The chain employs TRBV29-1 and TRBJ1-1; 11 positions agree with TRBD1. CDR3 size: 15 residues. The J segment lost 10 bases and the V segment lost 2 bases, leaving 12 bases of the junction unmatched. Germline assignment: CDR1 SQVTM and CDR2 ANQGSEA. CDR3 region: CSVEFGTGGRLGAFF. CDR3 sequence (DNA): TGCAGCGTTGAATTTGGGACAGGGGGACGTCTTGGAGCTTTCTTT.

The chain joins TRBV5-4 to TRBJ2-5; D possibly corresponds to TRBD1 (6 bases). The CDR3 is 14 residues long. V lost 4 bases to trimming and J lost 5 bases, with 15 bases between them. The V gene's germline CDR1 is SGHNT and CDR2 YYREEE (reference sequence). The CDR3 region is CASSLKQGHETQYF. CDR3 nucleotides: TGTGCCAGCAGCCTCAAACAGGGTCATGAGACCCAGTACTTC.